This TCR beta chain was identified during a study of a mutant IDH1 vaccine in newly diagnosed glioma (dated by TCRdb to about 2021). At the level of the whole study: Across visits V03 through V10, patients got a total of eight vaccinations, given in weeks 1, 3, 5, 7, 11, 15, 19 and 23. Vaccination started 4-6 weeks after radiotherapy alone, or was given together with temozolomide cycles in the groups whose treatment included chemotherapy. Of the 25 to 40 treated patients, roughly 60% were male and around 40% were female, and the mean age was roughly 40 years. Prior to enrollment, patients had been given standard therapy consisting of radiotherapy alone, temozolomide alone, or radiochemotherapy with temozolomide, with the combination given to most patients. Peripheral blood was drawn at six visits: V03 (baseline), V05, V07, V10, V12 and V13. Longitudinal TCRB deep sequencing was performed for roughly 25 treated patients wherever samples were available for exploratory analyses.

The meaning of the sample's time point label: week 11, during vaccination. Each vaccine dose was 300 ug of a 20-mer mutant IDH1 peptide in Montanide, given subcutaneously with topical imiquimod. The donors had newly diagnosed IDH1-mutant astrocytomas of WHO grade 3 or 4 that showed loss of nuclear ATRX. The samples were drawn from NOA16, a multicentre, single-arm, open-label phase I trial in Germany that tested a mutant IDH1 peptide vaccine in humans for the first time. Genomic DNA for TCRB sequencing was extracted from EDTA blood using the DNeasy Blood and Tissue Kit. The CDR3 runs 14 residues from the cysteine to the phenylalanine. The DNA shown is the 42-base CDR3, in frame from base 1. Deletion took 10 bases off V and 0 bases off J, with a span of 13 bases between the germline ends. Per the germline V gene (reference sequence), LNHDA is the CDR1 and SQIVND is the CDR2. The receptor library was made with the immunoSEQ multiplex PCR assay. Following the manufacturer's protocol, the hsTCRB Kit was used to amplify rearranged TCR beta chain sequences. Sequencing of TCRB libraries was carried out on an Illumina MiSeq. The authors' pipeline ran thus. The kit vendor's proprietary platform handled demultiplexing, trimming and gene mapping. Entries here come from immuneACCESS through TCRdb and include only in-frame sequences with V and J called. Some clones fail to appear in such tables; in the studies checked, an unresolved V gene covers under half of the shortfall, and the cause of the remainder is unknown. The V and J calls and clone size are taken from that table; D and trimming were inferred from the DNA. The sample table holds about 120,000 clones, of which roughly 88% were seen once. The ten largest clones capture around 0.61% of the sample.

Broad study findings and their caveats: Pseudoprogression seemed to be unrelated to changes in the top peripheral T cell clonotypes found by TCRB sequencing. Selection of PBMC samples for TCRB deep sequencing was based on availability. Across multiple MHC alleles, vaccine-induced immune responses were seen in 90% to 95% of patients. The authors stated that sample limitations prevented analyses of patient blood samples from being reproduced.

Note on this clone: The target of this receptor is not known. One base away there is no much larger clone; base qualities are not given.

This sample comprised PBMCs, obtained from a glioma patient whose treatment included an IDH1 peptide vaccine. The rearrangement joined TRBV19 to TRBJ1-5; no D gene is confidently identified. The receptor was derived from a woman in her forties or fifties with glioma. The sequence in DNA is TGTGCCACCCTCCCCCAGGATAGCAATCAGCCCCAGCATTTT. Its coded protein is CATLPQDSNQPQHF. Where the CDR3 stops, the reference TRBV19 and TRBJ1-5 genes take over; the full variable domain is DGGITQSPKYLFRKEGQNVTLSCEQNLNHDAMYWYRQDPGQGLRLIYYSQIVNDFQKGDIAEGYSVSREKKESFPLTVTSAQKNPTAFYLCATLPQDSNQPQHFGDGTRLSIL.